This entry is about one T cell receptor beta chain. RNA amounts of about 0.5 to 1 ug underwent reverse transcription with random hexamers. Amplification of TCR beta CDR3 was carried out by immunoSEQ multiplex PCR, which covered 54 Vbeta and 13 Jbeta segments. Via MiXCR, TCRdb re-called the immunoSEQ multiplex PCR reads, giving one row per CDR3 protein. The data show over 350,000 distinct CDR3 sequences, approximately 85% seen once. This sample is drawn from a study of CD8 T cells in Susac syndrome. Source material: CD8+ T cells from PBMCs. The source of this sequence is a human donor with multiple sclerosis.

CDR3 sequence: CASSWPPDSYEQYF. The CDR3 DNA is TGTGCCAGCAGCTGGCCGCCAGACTCCTACGAGCAGTACTTC. The V and J genes are TRBV5-5 and TRBJ2-7, with unresolved D. V gave up 3 bases and J gave up 0 bases, with 10 bases separating them. The germline V gene encodes CDR1 SGHKS and CDR2 YYEKEE (reference sequence). This CDR3 spans 14 amino acids.